The present entry profiles one T cell receptor (beta chain) with its context. Which antigen it targets is not known. Per-base quality was not reported, and no clone a single base away is much larger than it. Explained via the paper, the time point label denotes: about 28 days (+/-7) after the second vaccine dose. AZD1222 recipients whose second dose came at about 4 weeks and those whose second dose came at about 12 weeks were combined into one group, since spike-specific TCR depth and breadth did not differ between the two schedules. Vaccinee samples were obtained from the UK trials COV001 and COV002, which included a single-blind randomized controlled phase 2/3 trial of AZD1222 (ChAdOx1 nCoV-19) in healthy adults. For TCRbeta chain sequencing, PBMC samples from trial participants were taken at day 0 and at day 28 after the second dose. This entry comes from a study of T cell responses to AZD1222 COVID-19 vaccine (dated by TCRdb to about 2021). General notes on the study: TCR sequencing covered more than 230 trial participants: around 210 given two doses of AZD1222 and 26 given two doses of MenACWY control vaccine. Trial participants were enrolled by age into subgroups of 18-55, 56-69 and 70-plus years, and roughly 150, 30 and 60 TCR-sequenced participants, respectively, were included in these subgroups. The full study reports these points: Because no day 14 peak-response samples were available, the repertoires could be characterized only after the peak T cell response. The 56-69-year group was small, and its depth increase did not reach significance, likely because of low power. Participants were mostly white British, with more females than males. The authors suggested clonal diversity may have been underestimated. Reportedly, close to half of the unique spike-specific TCRs recognized epitopes lying outside the regions that are mutated in the B.1.351 and B.1.1.7 variants. CD4 TCRs associated with the vaccine covered the entire spike protein, and the dominant responses were in regions 160-218 and 743-854. After two AZD1222 doses, both the breadth and the depth of spike-specific TCRs were significantly higher than at day 0 and than in MenACWY recipients. Conclusions about previously exposed vaccinees are limited, since just five or six AZD1222 recipients were seropositive for SARS-CoV-2 at baseline.

CDR1 and CDR2 were assigned from the germline V gene as SGHNT and YENEEA. From the cysteine through the phenylalanine, the CDR3 covers 14 amino acids. Left in the record is the CDR3 DNA by itself, 42 bases read in frame from the first base. V loses 3 bases, J loses 7 bases, and the germline ends lie 12 bases apart. The CDR3 regions of human TCRbeta chains were analyzed by immunosequencing. The study's own analysis went as follows. TCRs in the repertoires were compared against a reference library of SARS-CoV-2-specific TCRs that had been generated with the MIRA antigen-specificity platform. Breadth was defined as the fraction of unique TCRs that were SARS-CoV-2-associated. Depth was defined as the fraction of total T cells that were SARS-CoV-2-associated. Each spike-specific TCR was assigned to its reactive spike region and to a CD4 or CD8 class using the MIRA data. Log10-transformed breadth and depth values were compared by one-way ANOVA with Sidak's multiple comparisons tests. Sourced from immuneACCESS, this table was stored by TCRdb with only in-frame sequences that have V and J called. A share of the clones is absent; for the studies checked, an unresolved V gene accounts for under half, and the remainder has no known explanation. That table gives V, J and clone size, and the DNA gave D and trimming. In this sample the table shows 110,000 to 150,000 clones, about 92% of which occur a single time. In total, the top ten clones hold 2.5% to 4% of the sample.

This clonotype was obtained from an adult who received the AZD1222 COVID-19 vaccine. This sample comprised peripheral blood, obtained 28 days after the second AZD1222 dose. In this chain, TRBV11-3 is recombined with TRBJ2-2, with an unclear D gene assignment. The CDR3 region: CASSFRAADGELFF. In nucleotides, the sequence is TGTGCCAGCAGCTTTAGGGCCGCCGACGGGGAGCTGTTTTTT.